This T cell receptor beta chain is drawn from a study of OX40 agonist ivuxolimab in advanced cancers. Broadly, across the study: Ivuxolimab, which targeted the costimulatory receptor OX40 (CD134), was an agonistic, fully human IgG2 monoclonal antibody. Intravenous ivuxolimab was administered to patients every 2 weeks at six dose levels: 0.01, 0.1, 0.3, 1.5, 3 and 10 mg/kg. Of the approximately 50 dose-escalation patients, hepatocellular carcinoma was present in around 19, melanoma in around 15, renal cell carcinoma in 9 and head and neck cancer in 9. In the dose-escalation cohort, around four fifths of patients were male, and the mean age was approximately 60 years, with a range of about 23 to 90. Prior anti-PD-1, anti-PD-L1 or anti-CTLA-4 therapy was permitted, and checkpoint inhibitors had been received by around 39% of dose-escalation patients. Partial responses occurred in three dose-escalation patients: two with cutaneous melanoma and one with hepatocellular carcinoma. Peripheral TCRbeta sequencing was intended to test whether TCR sequence diversity was altered and clonal T-cell expansion was caused by ivuxolimab. The paper reports the monotherapy dose-escalation portion (N of about 47 patients) of the phase I ivuxolimab trial. General findings and caveats noted by the study authors: Which antigens the clonally expanded peripheral T cells were specific for was not determined. In the 0.1-3.0 mg/kg groups, partial responders were among the patients with the lowest normalized peripheral clonal expansion, particularly in CD8+ T cells. After ivuxolimab, CD8+ T cells had more expanded clones than CD4+ T cells on average. Low levels of normalized T-cell clonal expansion were also seen in some patients who did not respond. At doses from 0.1 to 3.0 mg/kg, clonal expansion was seen in both CD4+ and CD8+ blood T cells between baseline and week 6.

The trial excluded patients who had a history of autoimmune disease or were on systemic immunosuppression. Peripheral blood for TCR sequencing was collected from all dose cohorts at baseline, on cycle 4 day 1, and on cycle 7 day 1. Samples came from an open-label, multicenter, first-in-human phase I dose-escalation trial of ivuxolimab. Adults with locally advanced or metastatic melanoma, renal cell, hepatocellular, or head and neck squamous cell carcinoma were enrolled in the trial. CD4+ and CD8+ T cells were sorted separately from peripheral blood before TCR sequencing. This clone has only one observation. Its target antigen remains unknown. The sample holds no much larger clone one base away, and base qualities are not on file. Genomic DNA was isolated from the sorted cells so that the TCRbeta CDR3 region could be sequenced. The immunoSEQ Assay was used to sequence the TCRbeta CDR3 regions. TCRdb took this table from immuneACCESS and kept in-frame rearrangements with V and J called. Such tables lack part of the clones; where checked against another copy, unresolved V genes explain under half of the gap, and the rest is unexplained. Within this sample are about 50,000 clones, with about 92% of them counted one time only. The ten top clones hold over 5% of the sample.

The germline V gene yields LGHNA for CDR1 and YSLEER for CDR2. The CDR3 runs 17 amino acids, cysteine and phenylalanine included. Solely the CDR3 DNA is kept, with 51 bases framed from the first base. After removal of 4 bases from V and 3 bases from J, the junction retains 11 bases not matched to a gene. This TCR was recovered from an adult with an advanced solid tumor such as melanoma, head and neck, liver or kidney cancer. The sequence joins TRBV4-3 to TRBJ1-4; 7 of the junction bases match TRBD1. Sequencing used CD4+ or CD8+ T cells sorted from blood, obtained in a trial of the OX40 agonist ivuxolimab. Read as DNA, the sequence is TGCGCCAGCAGCCCCGGGAGGGGGCAGACTGCTAATGAAAAACTGTTTTTT. Its amino acids are CASSPGRGQTANEKLFF.